The present entry profiles one T cell receptor beta chain with its context. The antigen is undetermined. The record originates from a study of T cell responses to AZD1222 COVID-19 vaccine. Study-wide results and limits: There were mostly white British donors and more females than males, and clonal diversity was possibly underestimated.

Here immunoSEQ multiplex PCR was the method, and the copy in TCRdb shows in-frame clones only, minus some. The sample records tens of thousands of clones, over 75% being singletons. Per germline, CDR1 SGHAT and CDR2 FQNNGV. V lost 1 base and J lost 5, with 9 bases in between. The CDR3 is made up of 13 amino acids. The source is an adult in good health. The rearrangement links TRBV11-2 to TRBJ2-7; D remains ambiguous. The starting material was peripheral blood, obtained on day 0 of AZD1222 vaccination. DNA for the CDR3: TGTGCCAGCAGCTTAGCATCCTTCCACGAGCAGTACTTC. Translation: CASSLASFHEQYF.